This T cell receptor (beta chain) is from a study of graft-versus-host responses after intestinal transplantation. Trimming at V came to 3 bases and at J to 5 bases, leaving 6 bases not matched to a gene. The CDR3 extends over 15 amino acids. CDR1 is MNHNS, CDR2 SASEGT, per germline. Only in-frame clones appear in the TCRdb table, and some are missing; sequencing was by immunoSEQ multiplex PCR. The sample lists tens of thousands of clones, around 90% occurring once. This receptor was identified in a human patient who received an intestinal transplant, so some T cells may come from the graft donor. The chain recombines TRBV6-1 with TRBJ2-5, with 10 nucleotides matching TRBD2. The material sequenced was PBMCs, taken 26 days after transplant. For the CDR3, the DNA is TGTGCCAGCAGTGATGGGCCTAGCGGGAGTGAGACCCAGTACTTC. Protein product: CASSDGPSGSETQYF.